Each of the 26 T cell receptor beta chains below was sequenced from the same sample in a study of blood T cell repertoires in COVID-19. Clones were sequenced by immunoSEQ multiplex PCR, and TCRdb holds only the in-frame ones, with some missing. The sample holds under 200,000 clones, approximately 88% seen once. The material sequenced was peripheral blood. Every receptor here comes from a woman aged 55-69 years with acute or convalescent COVID-19.

CDR3 region: CSASNRDTGELFF. The CDR3 DNA reads as TGCAGTGCTAGTAACAGGGACACCGGGGAGCTGTTTTTT. V usage is TRBV20-1 and J usage is TRBJ2-2; possibly TRBD1 for D (6 bases). The V end was cut by 3 bases, the J end by 3 bases, with 8 bases between. CDR1 DFQATT and CDR2 SNEGSKA come from the germline V gene (reference sequence). This CDR3 is 13 amino acids long.

The chain is built from TRBV7-9 and TRBJ2-5, with TRBD1 matching 8 bases. The germline CDR1 and CDR2 sequences are SEHNR and FQNEAQ (reference sequence). Trimming at V came to 5 bases and at J to 5 bases, leaving 10 bases not matched to a gene. This CDR3 is built from 15 residues. The CDR3 nucleotides read TGTGCCAGCAGCAGAACAGGGGGTACGGTGGAGACCCAGTACTTC. Amino acid sequence: CASSRTGGTVETQYF.

CDR3 sequence (DNA): TGTGCCAGCAGCTGGACAGACACGAGCAATCAGCCCCAGCATTTT. Translation: CASSWTDTSNQPQHF. The chain recombines TRBV5-8 with TRBJ1-5; possibly TRBD1 for D (6 bases). CDR3 length: 15 residues. Germline V gene data show CDR1 as SGHTS and CDR2 as YDEGEE. The V and J ends lost 3 bases and 1 base respectively, with 11 bases between them.

A single count supports this clone. The chain employs TRBV6-4 and TRBJ1-2; 7 bases line up with TRBD1. Germline CDR1 is MRHNA and CDR2 is SNTAGT. V trimming: 3 bases; J trimming: 4 bases; junction bases outside the gene matches: 11. The CDR3 sequence is 16 residues long. CDR3 DNA sequence: TGTGCCAGCAGTGAAAAAGACAGGGTACTATCCTATGGCTACACCTTC. It is translated as CASSEKDRVLSYGYTF.

J is TRBJ1-6 and V is TRBV9, with TRBD1 matching 12 bases. Germline V gene data show CDR1 as SGDLS and CDR2 as YYNGEE. CDR3 length: 18 amino acids. The V segment lost 0 bases and the J segment 7 bases; nucleotides outside the gene matches: 8. The CDR3 here is CASSVAGQGALGNSPLHF. The CDR3, as DNA: TGTGCCAGCAGCGTAGCGGGACAGGGGGCCTTAGGGAATTCACCCCTCCACTTT.

The V call is TRBV7-2, the J call TRBJ1-3; 8 bases match TRBD1. Germline V gene sequence: CDR1 SGHTA, CDR2 FQGNSA. The CDR3 is 15 amino acids. V dropped 5 bases and J dropped 3; count of bases not matched to a gene: 6. The chain's CDR3 is CASSHDRGGGNTIYF. CDR3 nucleotide sequence: TGTGCCAGCAGCCATGACAGGGGTGGTGGAAACACCATATATTTT.

The J gene is TRBJ2-7, the V gene TRBV7-2, with 11 bases identical to TRBD2. CDR1 is SGHTA, CDR2 FQGNSA, per germline. CDR3 size: 14 residues. Trimming took 6 bases from V and 2 from J; bases not matched to a gene: 3. In DNA form, the CDR3 reads TGTGCCAGCAGTTCTAGCGGGAGGACCTACGAGCAGTACTTC. This gives the protein CASSSSGRTYEQYF.

This clone was observed a handful of times. The chain carries TRBV5-1 and TRBJ1-6; the match to TRBD1 covers 9 bases. This CDR3 spans 15 amino acids. V lost 0 bases, J lost 10 bases, and 5 bases stayed unmatched. Germline CDR1 and CDR2: SGHRS and YFSETQ. CDR3 in amino acids: CASSLVGDRDSPLHF. CDR3 in DNA: TGCGCCAGCAGCTTGGTAGGGGACAGGGACTCACCCCTCCACTTT.

The chain joins TRBV30 to TRBJ1-3; D is uncertain. The germline V and J ends were trimmed by 3 bases and 2 bases, with 14 bases remaining between them. CDR3 length: 15 amino acids. Germline V gene data show CDR1 as GTSNPN and CDR2 as SVGIG (reference sequence). CDR3 in DNA: TGTGCCTGGAGAAGGGAGGGAAGAACTGGAAACACCATATATTTT. This encodes CAWRREGRTGNTIYF.

This clone was picked up a small number of times. The V call is TRBV18, the J call TRBJ2-7, with 13 bases that match TRBD2. Losses at the gene ends were 4 bases for V and 4 bases for J; bases not matched to a gene: 1. CDR3 length equals 14 residues. Germline V gene sequence: CDR1 KGHSH, CDR2 LQKENI. This CDR3 reads CASSQGLAGYEQYF. CDR3 in DNA: TGTGCCAGCTCACAGGGACTAGCGGGGTACGAGCAGTACTTC.

This clone was seen once. The CDR3 sequence: CASRTDRGQETQYF. In DNA form, the CDR3 reads TGTGCCAGCAGGACGGACAGGGGGCAAGAGACCCAGTACTTC. V is TRBV6-5 and J is TRBJ2-5; 10 positions agree with TRBD1. Germline loops: CDR1 MNHEY, CDR2 SVGAGI. V shed 6 bases and J 2 bases; nucleotides not matched to a gene: 3. This CDR3 has 14 amino acids.

The chain uses TRBV6-5 and TRBJ1-1, with D perhaps TRBD1 (6 bases). The ends were cut back, 6 bases at V and 5 bases at J, with 16 bases in the middle. Germline-derived CDR1 and CDR2 are MNHEY and SVGAGI. The CDR3 contains 14 residues. CDR3 coding DNA: TGTGCCAGCAGCAGGGACCTCAGGGGTACTGAAGCTTTCTTT. Its translation is CASSRDLRGTEAFF.

This chain connects TRBV9 to TRBJ1-3, with 10 bases identical to TRBD1. The V gene end was trimmed by 0 bases and the J gene end by 7 bases; junction bases not matched to a gene: 7. The CDR3 runs to 16 residues. CDR1 SGDLS and CDR2 YYNGEE come from the germline V gene. CDR3 in amino acids: CASSVGGTGATNTIYF. The DNA for the CDR3 is TGTGCCAGCAGCGTAGGAGGGACAGGGGCTACTAACACCATATATTTT.

This chain links TRBV18 with TRBJ1-3; D perhaps matches TRBD1 (5 bases). This CDR3 region has 15 residues. CDR1 is KGHSH, CDR2 LQKENI, per germline. V was shortened by 1 base and J by 0 bases, with 7 bases between the two germline ends. CDR3 region: CASSPLQGSGNTIYF. CDR3 in DNA: TGTGCCAGCTCACCACTCCAGGGCTCTGGAAACACCATATATTTT. Full variable domain (missing parts from reference TRBV18 and TRBJ1-3): NAGVMQNPRHLVRRRGQEARLRCSPMKGHSHVYWYRQLPEEGLKFMVYLQKENIIDESGMPKERFSAEFPKEGPSILRIQQVVRGDSAAYFCASSPLQGSGNTIYFGEGSWLTVV.

V usage is TRBV4-1 and J usage is TRBJ2-7, with 7 nucleotides matching TRBD1. J lost 2 bases, V lost 5 bases, and 6 bases had no gene match. This CDR3 comprises 14 residues. CDR1 is MGHRA and CDR2 is YSYEKL in the germline V gene. The CDR3 nucleotides read TGCGCCAGCAGCAACGGACAGGCGACCTACGAGCAGTACTTC. Residues: CASSNGQATYEQYF.

The sample holds a few counts of this clone. The rearrangement links TRBV6-5 to TRBJ2-7; weak D call: TRBD1 (6 bases). The CDR3 contains 14 residues. CDR1 is MNHEY, CDR2 SVGAGI, per germline. V was cut by 6 bases and J by 7 bases, with 19 bases left in between. The CDR3 nucleotides are TGTGCCAGCAGCAGGCGTGCAGGGGCCAAGGAGCAGTACTTC. Amino acid sequence: CASSRRAGAKEQYF.

The CDR3: CASSMGQGSREQYF. The CDR3 DNA reads as TGTGCCAGTAGTATGGGACAGGGTTCGAGGGAGCAGTACTTC. The V and J genes are TRBV19 and TRBJ2-7; TRBD1 aligns across 9 bases. Germline V CDR1 and CDR2: LNHDA, SQIVND (reference sequence). The CDR3 has 14 amino acids. J was trimmed by 7 bases and V by 3 bases; bases with no gene match: 7.

CDR3 in amino acids: CASSVSGDTEAFF. The CDR3, as DNA: TGTGCCAGCAGCGTATCGGGGGACACTGAAGCTTTCTTT. The V gene is TRBV9, the J gene TRBJ1-1; D is possibly TRBD1 (5 bases). The V and J ends lost 1 base and 3 bases respectively, with 7 bases between them. The V gene's germline CDR1 is SGDLS and CDR2 YYNGEE. The CDR3 extends over 13 amino acids.

The chain links TRBV27 to TRBJ1-5, with a tentative D call TRBD1 (6 bases). The CDR3 length is 18 residues. Between the trimmed V and J ends, which lost 7 bases and 0 bases, there was a span of 22 bases. CDR1 is MNHEY and CDR2 is SMNVEV in the germline V gene (reference sequence). In DNA form, the CDR3 reads TGTGCCAGCACCAAATTTTCCGGGACAAGGTATAGCAATCAGCCCCAGCATTTT. It codes for CASTKFSGTRYSNQPQHF.

This clone was seen more than once but under ten times. Other DNA sequences within the sample encode an identical CDR3. This sequence joins TRBV11-1 and TRBJ2-7, with D perhaps TRBD1 (6 bases). The CDR3 has 14 amino acids. V lost 1 base to trimming and J lost 4 bases, with 11 bases between them. Germline V gene lookup returns CDR1 SGHAT and CDR2 FQDESV (reference sequence). The CDR3 DNA reads as TGTGCCAGCAGCTTAGACAGGGTTTCGTACGAGCAGTACTTC. It yields the protein CASSLDRVSYEQYF.

Only one count was recorded for this clone. This rearrangement joins TRBV2 to TRBJ1-2; D is ambiguous. Germline V gene lookup returns CDR1 SNHLY and CDR2 FYNNEI. With 6 bases removed from V and 7 bases from J, the gap between germline ends came to 9 bases. The CDR3 loop spans 11 amino acids. The CDR3 region has the DNA TGTGCCAGCAGCGGGGATGCTGGCTACACCTTC. This codes for CASSGDAGYTF.

The chain is built from TRBV6-5 and TRBJ2-1; TRBD2 matches at 13 bases. Trimming removed 4 bases from V and 5 bases from J; junction bases left unmatched: 2. Germline CDR1 is MNHEY and CDR2 is SVGAGI. The CDR3 is 15 amino acids. CDR3 DNA: TGTGCCAGCAGTTCCGGGACTAGCGGGAACAATGAGCAGTTCTTC. Encoded protein: CASSSGTSGNNEQFF.

The CDR3 DNA sequence: TGTGCCAGCAGCTCCGAGTGGACTAGCGGGGGGGCGACAGATACGCAGTATTTT. It is translated as CASSSEWTSGGATDTQYF. The V and J genes are TRBV7-6 and TRBJ2-3, with TRBD2 identical over 15 bases. Germline trimming cut 4 bases from V and 3 bases from J; bases unmatched to any gene: 8. This CDR3 region has 18 residues. CDR1 and CDR2 from the germline V gene are SGHVS and FNYEAQ.

V is TRBV10-3 and J is TRBJ2-3, with a tentative D call TRBD2 (5 bases). Trimming stripped 0 bases from V and 13 bases from J, with 17 bases between. CDR3 size: 14 residues. Germline lookup yields CDR1 ENHRY and CDR2 SYGVKD. The DNA of the CDR3 is TGTGCCATCAGTGAGTCGAGTCCAGGACTTCGAAAGTATTTT. Residues: CAISESSPGLRKYF.

This clone was observed many times. This chain connects TRBV21-1 to TRBJ1-4. TRBV21-1 is a documented pseudogene. The CDR3 spans 15 residues. CDR3 protein: CASSKAPGLNEKLFF. The CDR3 DNA is TGTGCCAGCAGCAAAGCACCGGGTCTTAATGAAAAACTGTTTTTT.

The CDR3 here is CASSQTGGRYTEAFF. For the CDR3, the DNA is TGTGCCAGCAGCCAGACAGGGGGCAGGTACACTGAAGCTTTCTTT. The V and J genes are TRBV3-1 (or the pseudogene TRBV3-2) and TRBJ1-1; 10 nucleotides align to TRBD1. Looked up from germline, CDR1 is LGHDT and CDR2 is YNNKEL (reference sequence). The J segment lost 3 bases and the V segment lost 3 bases, leaving 4 bases of the junction unmatched. The CDR3 runs to 15 residues.